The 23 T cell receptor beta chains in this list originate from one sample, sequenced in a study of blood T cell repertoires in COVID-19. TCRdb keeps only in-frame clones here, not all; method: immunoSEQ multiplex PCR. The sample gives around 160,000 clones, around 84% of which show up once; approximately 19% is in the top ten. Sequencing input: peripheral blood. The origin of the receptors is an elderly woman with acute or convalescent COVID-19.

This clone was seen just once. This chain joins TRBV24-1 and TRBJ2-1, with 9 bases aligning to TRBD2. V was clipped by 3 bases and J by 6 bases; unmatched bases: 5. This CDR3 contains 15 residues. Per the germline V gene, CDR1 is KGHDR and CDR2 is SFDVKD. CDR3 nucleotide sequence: TGTGCCACCAGTGATGAGCGGGGGGCTCTCAATGAGCAGTTCTTC. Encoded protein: CATSDERGALNEQFF.

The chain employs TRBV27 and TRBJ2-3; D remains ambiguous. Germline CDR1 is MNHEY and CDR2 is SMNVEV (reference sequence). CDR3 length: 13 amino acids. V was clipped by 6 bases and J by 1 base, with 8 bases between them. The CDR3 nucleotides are TGTGCCAGCAGACACTATGGCACAGATACGCAGTATTTT. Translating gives CASRHYGTDTQYF.

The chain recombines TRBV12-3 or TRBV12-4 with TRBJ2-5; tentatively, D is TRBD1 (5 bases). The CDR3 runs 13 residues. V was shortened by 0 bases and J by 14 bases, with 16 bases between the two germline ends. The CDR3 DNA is TGTGCCAGCAGTTTAGCGGGGCAGAGGATCGCCTACTTC. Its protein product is CASSLAGQRIAYF.

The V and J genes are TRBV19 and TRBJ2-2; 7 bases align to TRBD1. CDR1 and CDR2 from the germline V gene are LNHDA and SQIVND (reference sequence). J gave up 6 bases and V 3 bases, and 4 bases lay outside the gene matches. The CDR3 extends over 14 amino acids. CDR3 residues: CASSIQTGPGELFF. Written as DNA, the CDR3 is TGTGCCAGTAGTATCCAGACAGGGCCCGGGGAGCTGTTTTTT. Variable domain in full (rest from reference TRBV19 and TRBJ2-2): DGGITQSPKYLFRKEGQNVTLSCEQNLNHDAMYWYRQDPGQGLRLIYYSQIVNDFQKGDIAEGYSVSREKKESFPLTVTSAQKNPTAFYLCASSIQTGPGELFFGEGSRLTVL.

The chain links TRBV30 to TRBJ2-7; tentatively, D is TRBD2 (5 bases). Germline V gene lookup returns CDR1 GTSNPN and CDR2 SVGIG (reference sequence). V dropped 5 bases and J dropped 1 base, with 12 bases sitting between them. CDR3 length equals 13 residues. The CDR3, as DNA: TGTGCCTGGGGACGGGGTCTTTCCTACGAGCAGTACTTC. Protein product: CAWGRGLSYEQYF. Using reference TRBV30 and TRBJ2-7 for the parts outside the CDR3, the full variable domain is SQTIHQWPATLVQPVGSPLSLECTVEGTSNPNLYWYRQAAGRGLQLLFYSVGIGQISSEVPQNLSASRPQDRQFILSSKKLLLSDSGFYLCAWGRGLSYEQYFGPGTRLTVT.

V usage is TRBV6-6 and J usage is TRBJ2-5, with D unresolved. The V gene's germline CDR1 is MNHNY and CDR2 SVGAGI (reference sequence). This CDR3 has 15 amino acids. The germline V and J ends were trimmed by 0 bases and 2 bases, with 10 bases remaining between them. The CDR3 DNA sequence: TGTGCCAGCAGTTACTCGCTCTGGGCTCAAGAGACCCAGTACTTC. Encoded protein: CASSYSLWAQETQYF.

CDR3 bases: TGTGCCAGCAGCGCGGGACAGGAAAACTATGGCTACACCTTC. It yields the protein CASSAGQENYGYTF. The rearrangement uses TRBV5-4 and TRBJ1-2; 8 nucleotides line up with TRBD1. V was pared by 4 bases and J by 2 bases, with 4 bases of the junction left unmatched. CDR1 is SGHNT and CDR2 is YYREEE in the germline V gene (reference sequence). The CDR3 has 14 residues.

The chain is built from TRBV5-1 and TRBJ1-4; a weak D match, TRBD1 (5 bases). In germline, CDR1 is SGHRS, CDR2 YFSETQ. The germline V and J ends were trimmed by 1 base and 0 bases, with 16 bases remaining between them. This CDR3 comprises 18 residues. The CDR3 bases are TGCGCCAGCAGCTTGATCGCCAGGAAGGGGACAACTAATGAAAAACTGTTTTTT. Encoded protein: CASSLIARKGTTNEKLFF.

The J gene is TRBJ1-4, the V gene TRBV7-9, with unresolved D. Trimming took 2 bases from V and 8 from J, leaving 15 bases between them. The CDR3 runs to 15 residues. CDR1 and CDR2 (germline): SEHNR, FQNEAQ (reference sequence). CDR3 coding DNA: TGTGCCAGCAGCTTATCGCAATCCGGGGTGGAAAAACTGTTTTTT. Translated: CASSLSQSGVEKLFF.

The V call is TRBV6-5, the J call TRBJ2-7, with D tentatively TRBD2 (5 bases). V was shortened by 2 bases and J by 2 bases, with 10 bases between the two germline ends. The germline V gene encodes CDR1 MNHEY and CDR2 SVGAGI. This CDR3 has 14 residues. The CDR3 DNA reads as TGTGCCAGCAGTTACGACCGGGGAACCTACGAGCAGTACTTC. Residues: CASSYDRGTYEQYF.

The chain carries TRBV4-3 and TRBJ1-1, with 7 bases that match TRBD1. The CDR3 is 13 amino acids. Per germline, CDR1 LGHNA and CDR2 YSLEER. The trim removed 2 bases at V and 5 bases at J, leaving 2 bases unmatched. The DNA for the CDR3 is TGCGCCAGCAGCCAAATGACAGGGACTGAAGCTTTCTTT. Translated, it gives CASSQMTGTEAFF.

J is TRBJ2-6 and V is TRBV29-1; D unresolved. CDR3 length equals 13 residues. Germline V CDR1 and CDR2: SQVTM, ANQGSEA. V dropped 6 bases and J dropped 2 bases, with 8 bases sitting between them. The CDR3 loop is CSVLAPGANVLTF. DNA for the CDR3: TGCAGCGTATTAGCCCCTGGGGCCAACGTCCTGACTTTC.

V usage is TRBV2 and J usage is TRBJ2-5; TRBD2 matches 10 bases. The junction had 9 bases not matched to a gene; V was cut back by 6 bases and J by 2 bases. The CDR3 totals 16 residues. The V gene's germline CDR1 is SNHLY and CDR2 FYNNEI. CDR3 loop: CASRVRTSGDQETQYF. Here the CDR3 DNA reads TGTGCCAGCAGAGTTAGAACTAGCGGGGATCAAGAGACCCAGTACTTC.

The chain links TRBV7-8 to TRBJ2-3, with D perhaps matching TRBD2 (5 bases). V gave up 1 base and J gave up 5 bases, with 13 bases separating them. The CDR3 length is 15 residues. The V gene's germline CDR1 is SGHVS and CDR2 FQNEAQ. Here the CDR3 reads CASSLGLANRDTQYF. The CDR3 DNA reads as TGTGCCAGCAGCTTAGGCCTAGCAAATCGAGATACGCAGTATTTT.

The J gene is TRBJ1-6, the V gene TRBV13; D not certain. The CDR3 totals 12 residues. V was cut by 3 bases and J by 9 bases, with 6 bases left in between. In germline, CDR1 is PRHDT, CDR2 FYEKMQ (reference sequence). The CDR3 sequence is CASSLGGSPLHF. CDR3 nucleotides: TGTGCCAGCAGCTTGGGAGGTTCACCCCTCCACTTT. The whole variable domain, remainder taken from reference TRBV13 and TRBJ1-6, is AAGVIQSPRHLIKEKRETATLKCYPIPRHDTVYWYQQGPGQDPQFLISFYEKMQSDKGSIPDRFSAQQFSDYHSELNMSSLELGDSALYFCASSLGGSPLHFGNGTRLTVT.

The CDR3 DNA is TGTGCCAGCAGCGGGATGACAGGGGGGCTAGAAAAACTGTTTTTT. Protein: CASSGMTGGLEKLFF. The V and J genes are TRBV7-2 and TRBJ1-4; 9 bases align to TRBD1. The V segment lost 5 bases and the J segment 8 bases; nucleotides outside the gene matches: 9. Germline values: CDR1 SGHTA, CDR2 FQGNSA. The CDR3 contains 15 residues.

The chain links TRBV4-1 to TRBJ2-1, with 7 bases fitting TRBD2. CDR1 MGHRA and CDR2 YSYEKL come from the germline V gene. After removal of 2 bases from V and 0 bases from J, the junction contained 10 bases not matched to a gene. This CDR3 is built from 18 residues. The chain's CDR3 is CASSQISPKRGSYNEQFF. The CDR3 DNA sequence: TGCGCCAGCAGCCAAATCAGCCCCAAGCGGGGCTCCTACAATGAGCAGTTCTTC.

CDR3 nucleotides: TGTGCCAGCAGTCGCGACAGGGTAGGGTACGAGCAGTACTTC. As protein: CASSRDRVGYEQYF. This chain joins TRBV6-6 and TRBJ2-7; TRBD1 aligns across 7 bases. With V trimmed by 5 bases and J by 4 bases, 8 bases remained unmatched. Per germline, CDR1 MNHNY and CDR2 SVGAGI (reference sequence). The CDR3 runs to 14 residues.

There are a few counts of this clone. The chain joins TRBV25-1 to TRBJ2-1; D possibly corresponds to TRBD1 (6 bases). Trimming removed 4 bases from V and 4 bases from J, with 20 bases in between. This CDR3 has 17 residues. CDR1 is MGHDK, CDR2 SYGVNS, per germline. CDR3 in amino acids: CASSAGNRDQGYNEQFF. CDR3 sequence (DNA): TGTGCCAGCAGTGCAGGTAACCGGGACCAGGGGTACAATGAGCAGTTCTTC.

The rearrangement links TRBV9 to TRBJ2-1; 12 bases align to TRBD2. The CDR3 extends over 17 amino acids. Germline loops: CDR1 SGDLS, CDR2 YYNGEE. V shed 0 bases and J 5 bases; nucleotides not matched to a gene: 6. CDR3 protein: CASSVGSSGGDHNEQFF. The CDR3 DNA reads TGTGCCAGCAGCGTAGGGTCTAGCGGGGGGGATCACAATGAGCAGTTCTTC.

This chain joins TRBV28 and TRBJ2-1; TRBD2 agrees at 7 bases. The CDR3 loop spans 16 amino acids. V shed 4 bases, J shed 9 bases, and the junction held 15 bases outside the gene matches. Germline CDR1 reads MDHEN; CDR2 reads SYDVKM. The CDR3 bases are TGTGCCAGCAGTTCCCTTAAGCGGGACTTAGGATCTGAGCAGTTCTTC. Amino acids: CASSSLKRDLGSEQFF.

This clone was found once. This chain's CDR3 is CASSPRQGNYGYTF. Written as DNA, the CDR3 is TGTGCCAGTAGTCCTCGACAGGGTAACTATGGCTACACCTTC. The chain employs TRBV19 and TRBJ1-2; the match to TRBD1 covers 7 bases. The trim removed 5 bases at V and 1 base at J, leaving 4 bases unmatched. CDR1 and CDR2 from the germline V gene are LNHDA and SQIVND (reference sequence). The CDR3 runs 14 residues.

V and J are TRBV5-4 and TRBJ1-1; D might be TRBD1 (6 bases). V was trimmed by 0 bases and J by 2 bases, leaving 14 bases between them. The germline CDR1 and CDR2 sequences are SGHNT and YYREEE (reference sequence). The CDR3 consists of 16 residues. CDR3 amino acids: CASSLGAPGDNTEAFF. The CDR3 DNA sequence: TGTGCCAGCAGCTTGGGAGCCCCAGGGGACAACACTGAAGCTTTCTTT.